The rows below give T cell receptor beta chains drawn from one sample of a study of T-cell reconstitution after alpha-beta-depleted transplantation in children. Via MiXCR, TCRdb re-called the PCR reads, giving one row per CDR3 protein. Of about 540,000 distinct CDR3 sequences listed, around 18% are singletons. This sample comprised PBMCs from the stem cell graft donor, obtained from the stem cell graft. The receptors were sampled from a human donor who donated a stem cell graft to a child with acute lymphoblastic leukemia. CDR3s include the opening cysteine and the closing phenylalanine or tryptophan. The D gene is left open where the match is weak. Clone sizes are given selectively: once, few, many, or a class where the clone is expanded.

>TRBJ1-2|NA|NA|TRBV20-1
CSATGDSRGRYTF
TGCAGTGCTACTGGGGATTCCCGGGGGCGCTACACCTTC
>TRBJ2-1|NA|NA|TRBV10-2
CASSELGVPTREQFF
TGCGCCAGCAGTGAGTTAGGGGTACCCACACGGGAGCAGTTCTTC
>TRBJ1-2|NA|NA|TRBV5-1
CASSLGDRANYGYTF
TGCGCCAGCAGCTTGGGAGACAGAGCTAACTATGGCTACACCTTC
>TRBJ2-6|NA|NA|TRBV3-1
CASSHVGFFGGANVLTF
TGTGCCAGCAGCCACGTAGGATTCTTCGGTGGGGCCAACGTCCTGACTTTC
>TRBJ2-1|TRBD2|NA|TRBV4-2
CASSQESGEGCFF
TGTGCCAGCAGCCAAGAATCGGGGGAGGGGTGTTTCTTC
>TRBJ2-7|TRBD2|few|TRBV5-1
CASSLVSSGSSYEQYF
TGCGCCAGCAGCTTGGTTTCTAGCGGGAGCTCCTACGAGCAGTACTTC
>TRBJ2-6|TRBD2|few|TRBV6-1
CASSARGGDSGANVLTF
TGTGCCAGCAGTGCACGGGGAGGGGACTCTGGGGCCAACGTCCTGACTTTC
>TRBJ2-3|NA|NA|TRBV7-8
CASSLVRPPKTDTQYF
TGTGCCAGCAGCTTAGTTAGACCGCCTAAGACAGATACGCAGTATTTT
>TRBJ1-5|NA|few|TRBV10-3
CAINNRDNQPQHF
TGTGCCATCAACAACAGGGACAATCAGCCCCAGCATTTT
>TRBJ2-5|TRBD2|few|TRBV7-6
CASSSRLAGGTRETQYF
TGTGCCAGCAGCTCCCGACTAGCGGGAGGGACCAGAGAGACCCAGTACTTC
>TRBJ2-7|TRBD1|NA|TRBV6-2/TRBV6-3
CASSYLRATGPRDEQYF
TGTGCCAGCAGTTACTTGAGGGCGACAGGGCCGCGGGACGAGCAGTACTTC
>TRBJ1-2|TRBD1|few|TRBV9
CASSVETGANYGYTF
TGTGCCAGCAGCGTAGAAACAGGGGCTAACTATGGCTACACCTTC
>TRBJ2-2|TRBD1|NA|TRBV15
CATSRGDRDTGELFF
TGTGCCACCAGCAGGGGGGACAGGGACACCGGGGAGCTGTTTTTT
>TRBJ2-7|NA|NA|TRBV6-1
CASIDHRDSSYEQYF
TGTGCCAGCATTGACCACAGGGATAGCTCCTACGAGCAGTACTTC
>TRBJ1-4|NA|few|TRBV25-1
CASSGKAVATNEKLFF
TGTGCCAGCAGTGGGAAGGCGGTTGCAACTAATGAAAAACTGTTTTTT
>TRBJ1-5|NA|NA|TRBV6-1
CASRGPTGRDQPQHF
TGTGCCAGCAGGGGGCCAACAGGGAGAGATCAGCCCCAGCATTTT
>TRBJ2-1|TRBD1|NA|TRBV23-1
CARGGQYNEQFF
TGCGCCAGAGGGGGCCAGTACAATGAGCAGTTCTTC
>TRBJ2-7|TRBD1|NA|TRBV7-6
CASSGDREESYEQYF
TGTGCCAGCAGCGGGGACAGGGAGGAGTCCTACGAGCAGTACTTC
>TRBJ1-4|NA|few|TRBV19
CASSDHRTRATNEKLFF
TGTGCCAGCAGCGACCACCGGACCCGAGCAACTAATGAAAAACTGTTTTTT
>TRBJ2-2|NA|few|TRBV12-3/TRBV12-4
CASSRGQITGELFF
TGTGCCAGCAGTCGTGGTCAGATCACCGGGGAGCTGTTTTTT
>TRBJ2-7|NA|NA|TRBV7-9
CASGGLILFGEQYF
TGTGCCAGCGGGGGGTTGATTTTGTTCGGCGAGCAGTACTTC
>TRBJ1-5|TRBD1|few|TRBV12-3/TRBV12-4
CASSTTGARRNQPQHF
TGTGCCAGCAGTACCACAGGGGCCCGGCGCAATCAGCCCCAGCATTTT
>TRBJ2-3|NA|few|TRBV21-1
CASSKVGREGSTDTQYF
TGTGCCAGCAGCAAAGTGGGGCGGGAGGGAAGCACAGATACGCAGTATTTT
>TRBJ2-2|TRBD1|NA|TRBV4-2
CASSDRTGAGELFF
TGTGCCAGCAGCGACCGGACAGGGGCCGGGGAGCTGTTTTTT
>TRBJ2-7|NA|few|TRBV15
CATTQTRDRSYEQYF
TGTGCCACCACCCAGACGAGGGACCGCTCCTACGAGCAGTACTTC
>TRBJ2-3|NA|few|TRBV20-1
CSASDPYSPDTQYF
TGCAGTGCTAGTGATCCCTACTCCCCAGATACGCAGTATTTT
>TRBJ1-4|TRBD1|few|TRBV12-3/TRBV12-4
CASSSRGPGRANEKLFF
TGTGCCAGCAGTTCAAGGGGGCCGGGACGCGCCAATGAAAAACTGTTTTTT
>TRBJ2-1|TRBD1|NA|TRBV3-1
CASSPDRVNEQFF
TGTGCCAGCAGCCCCGACAGGGTAAATGAGCAGTTCTTC
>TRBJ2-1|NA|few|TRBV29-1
CSVEDLRERDWGNEQFF
TGCAGCGTTGAAGATCTTCGAGAGAGGGATTGGGGCAATGAGCAGTTCTTC
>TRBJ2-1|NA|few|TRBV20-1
CSARGLRLYNEQFF
TGCAGTGCTAGAGGTCTGAGACTATACAATGAGCAGTTCTTC
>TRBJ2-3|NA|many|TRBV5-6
CASSLSPAPWGDTQYF
TGTGCCAGCAGCTTGTCGCCGGCGCCTTGGGGAGATACGCAGTATTTT